This paragraph covers one T cell receptor beta chain sequence. Its antigen is still unknown. V dropped 5 bases and J dropped 0 bases, with 11 bases sitting between them. The length of the CDR3 is 14 residues. In germline, CDR1 is SGHNT, CDR2 YYREEE (reference sequence). The sample originates from a study of T cell responses to AZD1222 COVID-19 vaccine. Study details: Second-dose groups at about 4 or about 12 weeks were pooled.

Whole-study findings and limits: Females made up more of the donors, who were largely white British, and clonal diversity may have come out too low. Of spike-specific TCRs, nearly half reportedly target regions left unmutated in variants. Regions 160-218 and 743-854 dominated among vaccine-associated CD4 TCRs spanning spike.

Sequenced by immunoSEQ multiplex PCR; TCRdb stores in-frame clones only, minus some. The table includes 120,000 to 150,000 clones, about 92% detected once. The gene calls are TRBV5-4 and TRBJ1-2; D uncertain. The receptor's source is an adult in good health. Sequencing was performed on peripheral blood, taken on day 0 of AZD1222 vaccination. In DNA form, the CDR3 reads TGTGCCAGCAGTCTTGACACTGCTAACTATGGCTACACCTTC. Its translation: CASSLDTANYGYTF.